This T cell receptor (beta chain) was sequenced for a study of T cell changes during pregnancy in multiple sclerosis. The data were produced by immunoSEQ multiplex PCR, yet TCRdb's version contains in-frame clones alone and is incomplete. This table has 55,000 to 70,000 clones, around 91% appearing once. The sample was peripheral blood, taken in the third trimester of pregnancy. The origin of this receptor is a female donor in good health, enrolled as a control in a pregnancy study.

CDR3 amino acids: CASSLGVLGSQPQHF. The CDR3 coding sequence is TGTGCCAGCAGCTTAGGGGTCCTCGGGTCTCAGCCCCAGCATTTT. The V gene is TRBV7-2, the J gene TRBJ1-5; D ambiguous. Germline assignment: CDR1 SGHTA and CDR2 FQGNSA. The CDR3 contains 15 residues. The V end was cut by 1 base, the J end by 6 bases, with 13 bases between.